The clone carrying this T cell receptor beta chain was detected only a few times. Antigen unknown. The record originates from a study of long-term antiretroviral therapy in people with HIV. Germline V CDR1 and CDR2: LGHNA, YNFKEQ. CDR3 length equals 14 residues. With 1 base removed from V and 3 bases from J, the gap between germline ends came to 9 bases. They ran version v3.0 of the immunoSEQ assay at survey level. Each sample had sequencing targeting about 40,000-50,000 T-cell genomes. The protocol was immunoSEQ multiplex PCR, while the TCRdb copy is restricted to in-frame clones and leaves out a portion. The repertoire holds roughly 17,000 clones, with 75% to 90% as singletons. Study-level findings and limits: ART adherence, viral resistance and therapy changes were undocumented.

Every donor contributed at least one pre-ART and at least two post-ART PBMC samples. Every specimen provided about 1-10 million cryopreserved PBMC before DNA extraction took place. Sequenced material: unsorted PBMCs, taken 0.3 years after starting antiretroviral therapy. The chain joins TRBV4-2 to TRBJ1-2, with D perhaps TRBD1 (5 bases). The TCR was taken from a man between 18 and 35 years old with HIV. CDR3 sequence (DNA): TGTGCCAGCAGCCAAGGGGGCGGGGACTATGGCTACACCTTC. This gives the protein CASSQGGGDYGYTF.